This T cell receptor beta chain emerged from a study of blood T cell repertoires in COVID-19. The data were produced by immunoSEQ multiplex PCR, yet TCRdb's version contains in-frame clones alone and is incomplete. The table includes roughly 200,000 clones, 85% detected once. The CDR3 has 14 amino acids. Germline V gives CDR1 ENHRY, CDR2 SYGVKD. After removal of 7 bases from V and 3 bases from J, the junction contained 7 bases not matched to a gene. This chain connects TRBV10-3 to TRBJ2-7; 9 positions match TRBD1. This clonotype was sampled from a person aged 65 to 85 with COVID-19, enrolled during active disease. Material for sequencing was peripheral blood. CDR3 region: CAIKPGQGLYEQYF. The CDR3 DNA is TGTGCCATCAAACCGGGACAGGGACTCTACGAGCAGTACTTC.